A single sample is the source of the 7 T cell receptor beta chains below, sequenced in a study of blood T cell repertoires in COVID-19. This table comes from immunoSEQ multiplex PCR, and its TCRdb copy is limited to in-frame clones, with some not included. Of some 450,000 clones in the sample, 80% to 90% are singletons; the top ten hold around 0.92%. The specimen sequenced was peripheral blood. The receptors were gathered from a man younger than 35 with COVID-19, enrolled during active disease.

This chain uses TRBV6-5 with TRBJ2-7; 9 positions agree with TRBD1. Trimming took 7 bases from V and 5 from J; bases not matched to a gene: 9. The V gene's germline CDR1 is MNHEY and CDR2 SVGAGI. This CDR3 has 14 amino acids. Written as DNA, the CDR3 is TGTGCCAGCAACCTACAGGGGGCGCGGAACGAGCAGTACTTC. Its translation is CASNLQGARNEQYF.

The chain joins TRBV4-2 to TRBJ1-1; TRBD1 aligns across 7 bases. Germline V lookup: CDR1 LGHNA, CDR2 YNFKEQ. The J segment lost 4 bases and the V segment lost 3 bases, leaving 11 bases of the junction unmatched. This CDR3 is 16 amino acids long. In nucleotides, the CDR3 is TGTGCCAGCAGCCAGGCCGGGGGCAGGGGGGCCACTGAAGCTTTCTTT. It translates to CASSQAGGRGATEAFF.

V and J are TRBV3-1 (or the pseudogene TRBV3-2) and TRBJ2-1, with TRBD2 matching over 13 bases. J lost 9 bases, V lost 5 bases, and 10 bases had no gene match. The CDR3 has 16 residues. Germline values: CDR1 LGHDT, CDR2 YNNKEL (reference sequence). DNA for the CDR3: TGTGCCAGCAGCACACAAACTAGCGGGAGGGCCTTTGAGCAGTTCTTC. The encoded protein is CASSTQTSGRAFEQFF.

The CDR3 sequence is CASSFSTNTEAFF. DNA of the CDR3: TGTGCCAGCAGCTTCTCTACGAACACTGAAGCTTTCTTT. V and J are TRBV7-9 and TRBJ1-1; no definite D call. In germline, CDR1 is SEHNR, CDR2 FQNEAQ (reference sequence). V lost 3 bases and J 1 base, leaving 6 bases between the germline ends. The CDR3 runs to 13 residues.

The rearrangement links TRBV18 to TRBJ2-2, with D perhaps matching TRBD1 (7 bases). The germline gives CDR1 KGHSH, CDR2 LQKENI. This CDR3 contains 18 residues. V lost 4 bases, J lost 0 bases, and 18 bases lay in between. The CDR3 sequence is CASSLNGGGPTNTGELFF. The CDR3 DNA reads TGTGCCAGCTCACTTAACGGAGGGGGCCCTACGAACACCGGGGAGCTGTTTTTT.

This chain links TRBV19 with TRBJ2-2, with a possible D match to TRBD2 (6 bases). Per germline, CDR1 LNHDA and CDR2 SQIVND (reference sequence). This CDR3 comprises 15 residues. V was pared by 3 bases and J by 5 bases, with 13 bases between. The chain's CDR3 is CASSMETRRTGELFF. The DNA of the CDR3 is TGTGCCAGTAGTATGGAGACTAGAAGGACCGGGGAGCTGTTTTTT.

The V call is TRBV24-1, the J call TRBJ2-5; the match to TRBD2 covers 11 bases. CDR1 KGHDR and CDR2 SFDVKD come from the germline V gene. The CDR3 covers 16 residues. V trimming: 4 bases; J trimming: 5 bases; junction bases outside the gene matches: 8. The CDR3 here is CATSDTLLAGGETQYF. The CDR3, as DNA: TGTGCCACCAGTGACACCCTCCTAGCGGGAGGTGAGACCCAGTACTTC.